This T cell receptor beta chain was sequenced during a study of vaccination and CD4 T cells after COVID-19. As regards this clonotype: The antigen is undetermined.

Researchers used the Oncomine TCR Beta short-read assay to sequence DNA from cultured CD4+ T cells. TCRdb itself ran the PCR reads through MiXCR, one entry per CDR3 protein. The data show approximately 7,000 distinct CDR3 sequences, with about two fifths seen just once and less than 45% held by the top ten. Study-wide findings and caveats: Convalescent patients displayed a median about 86% of reactive clones emerging only post-vaccination. Convalescent patients had 304 of 307 vaccine-specific clones showing spike mono-reactivity.

The CDR3 consists of 14 residues. Germline V gene data show CDR1 as MNHEY and CDR2 as SVGAGI. V shed 0 bases and J 6 bases; nucleotides not matched to a gene: 4. Treatment specified: roughly ten-day PBMC culture with coronavirus spike peptide pools or control peptides (ViraFEST assay). CD4+ T-cell collection from the unexposed donor predated the COVID-19 pandemic (2011-2018). ViraFEST used peptide pools to expand antigen-specific T cells before TCR sequencing. Cells were cultured for around 10 days, and then CD4+ T cells were isolated by negative selection. Sequenced sample: CD4+ T cells from blood, cultured in vitro. This receptor was identified in a human donor in good health. V and J are TRBV6-5 and TRBJ1-2, with 7 positions matching TRBD1. CDR3 nucleotide sequence: TGTGCCAGCAGTTACTCGACAGGGTCGGATGGCTACACCTTC. It is translated as CASSYSTGSDGYTF.